Following are 15 T cell receptor beta chains from one sample sequenced in a study of blood T cell repertoires in COVID-19. Assay: immunoSEQ multiplex PCR; the TCRdb copy retains only in-frame clones and omits some. The data hold about 160,000 clones, with over 85% observed a single time. Sequenced sample: peripheral blood. The receptors were gathered from a man in his 60s with active or convalescent COVID-19.

The J gene is TRBJ2-1, the V gene TRBV7-6, with 7 bases lining up with TRBD2. V lost 5 bases and J lost 0; bases outside the gene matches: 7. The CDR3 length is 16 residues. The V gene's germline CDR1 is SGHVS and CDR2 FNYEAQ. The CDR3 bases are TGTGCCAGCAGCCCCGCCTGGGGGGGCTCCTACAATGAGCAGTTCTTC. Residues: CASSPAWGGSYNEQFF.

The V gene is TRBV6-5, the J gene TRBJ2-7; the match to TRBD1 covers 8 bases. V lost 8 bases and J lost 4; bases outside the gene matches: 10. This CDR3 comprises 14 residues. Germline loops: CDR1 MNHEY, CDR2 SVGAGI. The CDR3 DNA is TGTGCCAGCCGAGCTCCGACAGGGGTGTACGAGCAGTACTTC. Translated, it gives CASRAPTGVYEQYF.

The V call is TRBV6-2 or TRBV6-3, the J call TRBJ2-3; D not certain. Trimming shortened V by 6 bases and J by 1 base, and 11 bases separated the two germline ends. CDR3 length equals 14 residues. Germline V gene data show CDR1 as MNHEY and CDR2 as SVGEGT. Written as DNA, the CDR3 is TGTGCCAGCAGCCTCTTTGAGGGCACAGATACGCAGTATTTT. Amino acids: CASSLFEGTDTQYF.

This chain joins TRBV2 and TRBJ1-6; tentatively, D is TRBD1 (5 bases). Germline V gene lookup returns CDR1 SNHLY and CDR2 FYNNEI. This CDR3 spans 14 amino acids. Deletions cut 6 bases from V and 6 bases from J, with 12 bases between. CDR3 residues: CASRTLDSNSPLHF. The CDR3 DNA sequence: TGTGCCAGCAGGACCCTAGACAGTAATTCACCCCTCCACTTT.

This chain joins TRBV6-1 and TRBJ1-1, with D possibly TRBD1 on 6 matching bases. Trimming took off 3 bases at V and 1 base at J, with 9 bases between the two ends. The CDR3 is made up of 14 amino acids. The germline gives CDR1 MNHNS, CDR2 SASEGT. Here the CDR3 reads CASSERTENTEAFF. In nucleotides, the CDR3 is TGTGCCAGCAGTGAGAGGACAGAGAACACTGAAGCTTTCTTT.

The genes are TRBV30 and TRBJ2-7, with 8 positions matching TRBD1. The germline gives CDR1 GTSNPN, CDR2 SVGIG (reference sequence). The ends lost 0 bases at V and 2 bases at J; junction bases unmatched: 6. CDR3 length: 15 residues. CDR3 DNA: TGTGCCTGGAGTGTACTTTTGGGACAGGCCTACGAGCAGTACTTC. The encoded protein is CAWSVLLGQAYEQYF.

The chain links TRBV24-1 to TRBJ2-7; D may be TRBD2 (7 bases). CDR1 is KGHDR, CDR2 SFDVKD, per germline. The CDR3 runs 18 residues. The ends were cut back, 2 bases at V and 2 bases at J, with 21 bases in the middle. CDR3 in amino acids: CATSDSPWEGEATYEQYF. The CDR3 DNA reads TGTGCCACCAGTGATTCCCCGTGGGAGGGGGAAGCCACCTACGAGCAGTACTTC.

The rearrangement uses TRBV13 and TRBJ2-6, with D unresolved. The CDR3 length is 16 residues. Trimming pared 5 bases from V and 4 bases from J, leaving 15 bases between. Germline CDR1 and CDR2: PRHDT and FYEKMQ (reference sequence). The CDR3 DNA is TGTGCCAGCAGCCCATCCTGGAGCGCGGGGGCCAACGTCCTGACTTTC. This encodes CASSPSWSAGANVLTF.

The rearrangement uses TRBV10-3 and TRBJ1-1; possible D gene TRBD1, 6 bases. From germline, CDR1 is ENHRY and CDR2 SYGVKD. CDR3 length: 11 residues. Trimming left V 3 bases short and J 12 bases short, with 11 bases between. The CDR3 DNA is TGTGCCATCAGTGAAAGGGACATACCTTTCTTT. It yields the protein CAISERDIPFF.

The chain has TRBV9 and TRBJ1-1, with TRBD1 matching over 7 bases. The CDR3 loop spans 15 amino acids. Losses at the gene ends were 1 base for V and 3 bases for J; bases not matched to a gene: 6. Germline CDR1 is SGDLS and CDR2 is YYNGEE. CDR3 sequence reads: CASSVSPDRDTEAFF. CDR3 DNA: TGTGCCAGCAGCGTAAGCCCTGACAGGGACACTGAAGCTTTCTTT. Drawing the rest from reference TRBV9 and TRBJ1-1, the complete variable domain is DSGVTQTPKHLITATGQRVTLRCSPRSGDLSVYWYQQSLDQGLQFLIQYYNGEERAKGNILERFSAQQFPDLHSELNLSSLELGDSALYFCASSVSPDRDTEAFFGQGTRLTVV.

The CDR3 DNA reads TGTGCCAGCAGCCCAGGTGCGGGGGGGCCTCAGGATACGCAGTATTTT. Protein sequence: CASSPGAGGPQDTQYF. The chain recombines TRBV7-2 with TRBJ2-3, with TRBD2 matching 9 bases. Germline V lookup: CDR1 SGHTA, CDR2 FQGNSA. The CDR3 totals 16 residues. Germline trimming cut 5 bases from V and 6 bases from J; bases unmatched to any gene: 12.

This clone showed up just once. The rearrangement joins TRBV9 to TRBJ2-7, with 7 bases identical to TRBD2. V was clipped by 3 bases and J by 2 bases; unmatched bases: 5. Germline values: CDR1 SGDLS, CDR2 YYNGEE. There are 14 residues in the CDR3. The CDR3 bases are TGTGCCAGCAGCGAGGCTAGCGGAACCTACGAGCAGTACTTC. Amino acid sequence: CASSEASGTYEQYF.

Worth noting for this clone: One junction end does not reproduce the germline sequence, and a read error may be involved. This chain uses TRBV6-4 with TRBJ1-1, with 8 bases identical to TRBD1. CDR3 size: 13 residues. Germline CDR1 and CDR2: MRHNA and SNTAGT. CDR3 in DNA: TGTGCCAGCAGACAGACAGGGGACACGGAAGCTTTCTTT. It is translated as CASRQTGDTEAFF.

This clone has just one count. V is TRBV27 and J is TRBJ1-2; the D gene is possibly TRBD1 (6 bases). The length of the CDR3 is 17 residues. Germline CDR1 reads MNHEY; CDR2 reads SMNVEV (reference sequence). Trimming pared 0 bases from V and 4 bases from J, leaving 18 bases between. The chain's CDR3 is CASSLSQGGVGGYGYTF. The CDR3 region has the DNA TGTGCCAGCAGTTTATCCCAAGGGGGGGTGGGTGGCTATGGCTACACCTTC.

Only one count was recorded for this clone. The chain is built from TRBV5-1 and TRBJ2-3; 10 bases are shared with TRBD1. This CDR3 spans 15 amino acids. CDR1 SGHRS and CDR2 YFSETQ come from the germline V gene. The ends lost 3 bases at V and 4 bases at J; junction bases unmatched: 5. The CDR3 sequence: CASSYGQGGSDTQYF. CDR3 sequence (DNA): TGCGCCAGCAGCTATGGACAGGGGGGGTCAGATACGCAGTATTTT.